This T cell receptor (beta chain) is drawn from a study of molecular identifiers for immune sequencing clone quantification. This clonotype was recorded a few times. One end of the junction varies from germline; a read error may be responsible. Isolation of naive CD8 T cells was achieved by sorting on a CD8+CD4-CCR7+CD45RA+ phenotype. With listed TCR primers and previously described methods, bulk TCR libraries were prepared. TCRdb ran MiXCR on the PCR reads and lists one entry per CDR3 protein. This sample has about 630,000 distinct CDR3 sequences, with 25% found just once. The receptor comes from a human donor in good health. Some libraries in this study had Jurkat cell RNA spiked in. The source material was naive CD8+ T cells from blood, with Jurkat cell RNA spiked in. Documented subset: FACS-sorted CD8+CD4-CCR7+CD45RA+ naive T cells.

CDR3 DNA sequence: TGTGCCAGCAGTGAAATCGGATTTGGAGCGGGGGACAATGAGCAGTCCTTC. It specifies CASSEIGFGAGDNEQSF. V is TRBV11-2 and J is TRBJ2-1, with 8 bases matching TRBD2. Germline V CDR1 and CDR2: SGHAT, FQNNGV. This CDR3 is 17 amino acids long.